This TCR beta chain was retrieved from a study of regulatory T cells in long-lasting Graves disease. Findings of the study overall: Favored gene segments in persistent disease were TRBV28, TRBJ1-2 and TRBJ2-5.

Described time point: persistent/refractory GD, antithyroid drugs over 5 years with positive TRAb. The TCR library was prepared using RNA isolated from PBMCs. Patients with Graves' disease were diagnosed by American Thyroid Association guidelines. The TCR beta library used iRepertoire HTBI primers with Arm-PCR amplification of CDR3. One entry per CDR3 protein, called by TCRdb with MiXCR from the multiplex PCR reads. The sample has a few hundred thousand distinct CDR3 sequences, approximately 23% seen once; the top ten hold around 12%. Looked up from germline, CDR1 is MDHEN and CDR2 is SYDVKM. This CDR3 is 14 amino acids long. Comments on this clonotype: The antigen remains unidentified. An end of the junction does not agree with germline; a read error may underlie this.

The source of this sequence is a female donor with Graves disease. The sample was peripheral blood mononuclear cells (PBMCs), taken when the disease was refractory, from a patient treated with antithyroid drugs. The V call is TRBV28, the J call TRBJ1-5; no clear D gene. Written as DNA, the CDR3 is TGTGCCAGCACTCCGGGAGCAGGATATCAACCCCAGCATTTT. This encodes CASTPGAGYQPQHF.